This entry lists 31 T cell receptor beta chains sequenced from one sample in a study of blood T cell repertoires in COVID-19. Profiling relied on immunoSEQ multiplex PCR, and the TCRdb table lists in-frame clones only, not all of them. Counted here are a few hundred thousand clones, 85% occurring once; the ten biggest clones make up roughly 3.7%. Material: peripheral blood. The receptor set was obtained from a woman aged 18-29 years with acute or convalescent COVID-19.

J is TRBJ2-7 and V is TRBV7-6; 7 bases map to TRBD1. V trimming: 5 bases; J trimming: 4 bases; junction bases outside the gene matches: 14. The CDR3 contains 16 residues. In germline, CDR1 is SGHVS, CDR2 FNYEAQ. The CDR3 loop reads CASSLSEGQSGYEQYF. CDR3 nucleotides: TGTGCCAGCAGCCTTTCTGAGGGACAGTCTGGGTACGAGCAGTACTTC. Full variable domain (missing parts from reference TRBV7-6 and TRBJ2-7): GAGVSQSPRYKVTKRGQDVALRCDPISGHVSLYWYRQALGQGPEFLTYFNYEAQQDKSGLPNDRFSAERPEGSISTLTIQRTEQRDSAMYRCASSLSEGQSGYEQYFGPGTRLTVT.

This rearrangement joins TRBV27 to TRBJ2-2; 7 positions agree with TRBD1. Germline CDR1 reads MNHEY; CDR2 reads SMNVEV (reference sequence). The junction had 1 base not matched to a gene; V was cut back by 3 bases and J by 6 bases. This CDR3 is built from 13 residues. The CDR3 here is CASSFRGSGELFF. The CDR3 nucleotides are TGTGCCAGCAGTTTCAGGGGGTCCGGGGAGCTGTTTTTT.

This chain uses TRBV5-1 with TRBJ1-6; D possibly corresponds to TRBD1 (6 bases). The CDR3 is 17 amino acids. Trimming took off 0 bases at V and 7 bases at J, with 17 bases between the two ends. Germline lookup yields CDR1 SGHRS and CDR2 YFSETQ. The CDR3 DNA reads as TGCGCCAGCAGCTTGGCCGGGACACAAGGACGGAATTCACCCCTCCACTTT. The encoded protein is CASSLAGTQGRNSPLHF.

About this clone: One end of the junction does not line up with germline, which may come from a read error. The V call is TRBV6-6, the J call TRBJ2-4; 7 positions agree with TRBD1. The CDR3 is 11 amino acids. Germline CDR1 reads MNHNY; CDR2 reads SVGAGI (reference sequence). CDR3 region: CASSGDREGVF. The CDR3 DNA follows: TGTGCCAGCAGTGGCGACAGGGAAGGTGTCTTC.

The chain has TRBV27 and TRBJ1-1; D may be TRBD1 (5 bases). This CDR3 has 16 amino acids. V shed 5 bases and J shed 1 base, with 17 bases lying between them. Germline CDR1 is MNHEY and CDR2 is SMNVEV (reference sequence). The CDR3 is CASSLTVSISNTEAFF. CDR3 bases: TGTGCCAGCAGTCTGACAGTATCCATTTCGAACACTGAAGCTTTCTTT.

This clone occurred once. This sequence joins TRBV5-1 and TRBJ1-2, with TRBD1 matching 10 bases. The CDR3 extends over 14 amino acids. After removal of 2 bases from V and 8 bases from J, the junction contained 6 bases not matched to a gene. The germline V gene encodes CDR1 SGHRS and CDR2 YFSETQ. CDR3 DNA: TGCGCCAGCAGCTTCGACAGGGGGCGCAGCGGCTACACCTTC. Its translation is CASSFDRGRSGYTF.

This chain links TRBV7-2 with TRBJ2-2; D ambiguous. Germline V gene lookup returns CDR1 SGHTA and CDR2 FQGNSA. The V and J ends lost 1 base and 5 bases respectively, with 11 bases between them. CDR3 length: 15 residues. DNA of the CDR3: TGTGCCAGCAGCTTAGTTCCCTCCCGGACCGGGGAGCTGTTTTTT. It codes for CASSLVPSRTGELFF.

This clone was detected a few times. The chain combines TRBV5-1 with TRBJ2-7; the D gene is possibly TRBD1 (6 bases). Germline V gene data show CDR1 as SGHRS and CDR2 as YFSETQ. V was clipped by 1 base and J by 2 bases, with 7 bases between them. The CDR3 is 13 residues long. This CDR3 reads CASSLNRAYEQYF. DNA for the CDR3: TGCGCCAGCAGCTTGAACAGGGCCTACGAGCAGTACTTC.

The rearrangement joins TRBV30 to TRBJ1-4; 7 positions match TRBD1. This CDR3 region has 17 residues. V lost 1 base and J lost 0; bases outside the gene matches: 8. Germline V gives CDR1 GTSNPN, CDR2 SVGIG (reference sequence). The CDR3, as DNA: TGTGCCTGGAGTGCCGGGACAGAACATCCAACTAATGAAAAACTGTTTTTT. Translated: CAWSAGTEHPTNEKLFF.

The chain uses TRBV11-3 and TRBJ2-3, with 9 bases identical to TRBD1. Losses at the gene ends were 5 bases for V and 6 bases for J; bases not matched to a gene: 9. Per the germline V gene, CDR1 is SGHNT and CDR2 is YENEEA. The CDR3 contains 15 residues. CDR3 sequence reads: CASSPGTGKKDTQYF. The CDR3 nucleotides read TGTGCCAGCAGCCCAGGGACAGGGAAAAAGGATACGCAGTATTTT.

DNA for the CDR3: TGTGCCAGCAGTGAACTCAGCGGGAGGGTTGATACGCAGTATTTT. Its protein product is CASSELSGRVDTQYF. This sequence joins TRBV25-1 and TRBJ2-3; TRBD2 agrees at 10 bases. Germline assignment: CDR1 MGHDK and CDR2 SYGVNS. This CDR3 is 15 amino acids long. J lost 6 bases, V lost 2 bases, and 5 bases had no gene match.

In this sample, this clone turned up once. The rearrangement joins TRBV6-4 to TRBJ1-4; no firm D call. CDR3 size: 18 residues. Trimming left V 3 bases short and J 5 bases short, with 22 bases between. CDR1 MRHNA and CDR2 SNTAGT come from the germline V gene. The DNA of the CDR3 is TGTGCCAGCAGTGAGGGCCCCTTTCAGGCGGGCGCCAATGAAAAACTGTTTTTT. Its protein product is CASSEGPFQAGANEKLFF.

This clone was counted a few times. V is TRBV6-6 and J is TRBJ1-3; 7 bases fit TRBD1. Germline V CDR1 and CDR2: MNHNY, SVGAGI (reference sequence). This CDR3 spans 15 amino acids. Trimming at V came to 8 bases and at J to 0 bases, leaving 7 bases not matched to a gene. CDR3 nucleotide sequence: TGTGCCAGCGGTGCGGGACAGAACTCTGGAAACACCATATATTTT. Translating gives CASGAGQNSGNTIYF.

The chain combines TRBV28 with TRBJ2-1; 9 positions agree with TRBD2. After removal of 4 bases from V and 9 bases from J, the junction contained 7 bases not matched to a gene. The CDR3 runs 14 residues. Looked up from germline, CDR1 is MDHEN and CDR2 is SYDVKM. CDR3 DNA: TGTGCCAGCAGTTCCGGGACTAGCATCACTGAGCAGTTCTTC. As protein: CASSSGTSITEQFF.

The chain links TRBV3-1 (or the pseudogene TRBV3-2) to TRBJ1-1; no reliable D call. CDR1 is LGHDT and CDR2 is YNNKEL in the germline V gene (reference sequence). Trimming stripped 5 bases from V and 4 bases from J, with 8 bases between. The CDR3 spans 12 residues. CDR3 nucleotide sequence: TGTGCCAGCAGCTCGGGGTCCACTGAAGCTTTCTTT. This codes for CASSSGSTEAFF.

CDR3 nucleotide sequence: TGTGCCAGCAGCTTGGGCGGGGGTGCCGGGGAGCTGTTTTTT. This gives the protein CASSLGGGAGELFF. J is TRBJ2-2 and V is TRBV7-3; 7 bases fit TRBD2. Germline V gene data show CDR1 as SGHTA and CDR2 as FQGTGA. The CDR3 sequence is 14 residues long. After removal of 3 bases from V and 6 bases from J, the junction contained 4 bases not matched to a gene.

This chain joins TRBV7-9 and TRBJ2-2; D perhaps matches TRBD1 (6 bases). Germline V gene data show CDR1 as SEHNR and CDR2 as FQNEAQ (reference sequence). The CDR3 is made up of 17 amino acids. Trimming stripped 5 bases from V and 3 bases from J, with 19 bases between. CDR3 nucleotide sequence: TGTGCCAGCAGCCACACCGGTGCAGGGGTGGACACCGGGGAGCTGTTTTTT. It encodes CASSHTGAGVDTGELFF. The whole variable domain, remainder taken from reference TRBV7-9 and TRBJ2-2, is DTGVSQNPRHKITKRGQNVTFRCDPISEHNRLYWYRQTLGQGPEFLTYFQNEAQLEKSRLLSDRFSAERPKGSFSTLEIQRTEQGDSAMYLCASSHTGAGVDTGELFFGEGSRLTVL.

The J gene is TRBJ1-2, the V gene TRBV6-5; D might be TRBD1 (5 bases). Looked up from germline, CDR1 is MNHEY and CDR2 is SVGAGI. This CDR3 region has 13 residues. Trimming shortened V by 0 bases and J by 8 bases, and 10 bases separated the two germline ends. CDR3 nucleotides: TGTGCCAGCAGTTACTCCTATAAGGGGGGCTACACCTTC. This encodes CASSYSYKGGYTF.

This clone appeared a few times. The chain is built from TRBV24-1 and TRBJ1-2, with 12 bases that match TRBD1. The CDR3 consists of 15 residues. Germline V CDR1 and CDR2: KGHDR, SFDVKD. Unmatched junction bases numbered 13, after V lost 11 bases and J lost 7 bases. This chain's CDR3 is CAIETRDRGLRGYTF. CDR3 sequence (DNA): TGTGCCATCGAGACCCGGGACAGGGGGCTGCGTGGCTACACCTTC.

The J gene is TRBJ2-2, the V gene TRBV6-6; weak D call: TRBD2 (5 bases). The V gene lost 6 bases and the J gene lost 0 bases, with 11 bases spanning the gap. Germline lookup yields CDR1 MNHNY and CDR2 SVGAGI (reference sequence). The CDR3 consists of 15 residues. CDR3 sequence reads: CASSPLGANTGELFF. The CDR3 nucleotides are TGTGCCAGCAGCCCCCTCGGGGCGAACACCGGGGAGCTGTTTTTT.

The chain combines TRBV9 with TRBJ2-7; possibly TRBD1 for D (5 bases). Germline V gene sequence: CDR1 SGDLS, CDR2 YYNGEE. V shed 4 bases and J shed 3 bases, with 14 bases lying between them. The CDR3 is 14 residues long. Written as DNA, the CDR3 is TGTGCCAGCAGCCCCCGCGGACACAACTACGAGCAGTACTTC. It is translated as CASSPRGHNYEQYF.

This sequence joins TRBV19 and TRBJ2-7; TRBD1 agrees at 10 bases. Trimming took 11 bases from V and 4 from J; bases not matched to a gene: 8. CDR3 length: 13 amino acids. Germline V CDR1 and CDR2: LNHDA, SQIVND (reference sequence). The CDR3 DNA follows: TGTGCCGGCAAATGGGGACAGGGGTACGAGCAGTACTTC. Its translation: CAGKWGQGYEQYF.

The chain is built from TRBV28 and TRBJ2-1; 7 bases are a match to TRBD2. The CDR3 sequence is 12 residues long. Germline loops: CDR1 MDHEN, CDR2 SYDVKM. The trim removed 8 bases at V and 8 bases at J, leaving 6 bases unmatched. The CDR3: CASSRLADEQFF. CDR3 in DNA: TGTGCCAGCTCGAGGCTAGCGGATGAGCAGTTCTTC. The full variable domain, with the rest looked up from reference TRBV28 and TRBJ2-1, is DVKVTQSSRYLVKRTGEKVFLECVQDMDHENMFWYRQDPGLGLRLIYFSYDVKMKEKGDIPEGYSVSREKKERFSLILESASTNQTSMYLCASSRLADEQFFGPGTRLTVL.

This clone was observed a few times. The chain employs TRBV19 and TRBJ2-7; 9 positions agree with TRBD1. Germline V lookup: CDR1 LNHDA, CDR2 SQIVND (reference sequence). The CDR3 spans 15 residues. The ends lost 9 bases at V and 3 bases at J; junction bases unmatched: 12. In DNA, the CDR3 is TGTGCCAGCGCGGGTCCGGGACAGGGTTTCTACGAGCAGTACTTC. It specifies CASAGPGQGFYEQYF. The entire variable domain, with the rest obtained from reference TRBV19 and TRBJ2-7, is as follows: DGGITQSPKYLFRKEGQNVTLSCEQNLNHDAMYWYRQDPGQGLRLIYYSQIVNDFQKGDIAEGYSVSREKKESFPLTVTSAQKNPTAFYLCASAGPGQGFYEQYFGPGTRLTVT.

The chain has TRBV2 and TRBJ2-7, with D possibly being TRBD2 (5 bases). Germline CDR1 is SNHLY and CDR2 is FYNNEI. The CDR3 has 14 residues. V was cut by 5 bases and J by 2 bases, with 13 bases left in between. In nucleotides, the CDR3 is TGTGCCAGCAGTTGGAGCGGAACGACCTACGAGCAGTACTTC. This gives the protein CASSWSGTTYEQYF. Together with reference TRBV2 and TRBJ2-7, the CDR3 gives the full variable domain: EPEVTQTPSHQVTQMGQEVILRCVPISNHLYFYWYRQILGQKVEFLVSFYNNEISEKSEIFDDQFSVERPDGSNFTLKIRSTKLEDSAMYFCASSWSGTTYEQYFGPGTRLTVT.

The V and J genes are TRBV5-1 and TRBJ1-1; weak D call: TRBD1 (5 bases). The CDR3 contains 15 residues. V was trimmed by 0 bases and J by 1 base, leaving 10 bases between them. Germline lookup yields CDR1 SGHRS and CDR2 YFSETQ. The CDR3 is CASSLGVGENTEAFF. The CDR3 DNA follows: TGCGCCAGCAGCTTGGGAGTAGGGGAGAACACTGAAGCTTTCTTT.

V and J are TRBV2 and TRBJ2-5; perhaps TRBD1 as D (5 bases). The CDR3 extends over 14 amino acids. Between the trimmed V and J ends, which lost 1 base and 7 bases, there was a span of 13 bases. Germline CDR1 and CDR2: SNHLY and FYNNEI. CDR3 DNA sequence: TGTGCCAGCAGTGAAGAGGGGCCAGGATCGACCCAGTACTTC. Amino acid sequence: CASSEEGPGSTQYF.

For the CDR3, the DNA is TGTGCCAGCGTCTCGGGACAGGGTCTAACTGGCTACACCTTC. It translates to CASVSGQGLTGYTF. The chain is built from TRBV2 and TRBJ1-2; 9 bases align to TRBD1. With 8 bases clipped from V and 7 bases from J, the junction kept 11 bases outside the gene matches. Germline CDR1 and CDR2: SNHLY and FYNNEI. The CDR3 runs to 14 residues.

The V and J genes are TRBV19 and TRBJ1-5; D uncertain. Trimming pared 8 bases from V and 0 bases from J, leaving 11 bases between. Germline CDR1 LNHDA, CDR2 SQIVND (reference sequence). The length of the CDR3 is 14 residues. The CDR3 spells CASSYSLSNQPQHF. The CDR3 coding sequence is TGTGCCAGTTCGTACAGTCTTAGCAATCAGCCCCAGCATTTT.

This clone was picked up one time. The chain combines TRBV24-1 with TRBJ2-1, with a weak D call TRBD1 (6 bases). From germline, CDR1 is KGHDR and CDR2 SFDVKD. The CDR3 has 14 residues. V was shortened by 1 base and J by 5 bases, with 8 bases between the two germline ends. CDR3 coding DNA: TGTGCCACCAGTGATTTCGGGACAAACAATGAGCAGTTCTTC. Translating it yields CATSDFGTNNEQFF.

The DNA of the CDR3 is TGTGCCAGCAGCTTAGACCCCGAGAGGACCCAGTACTTC. Amino acid sequence: CASSLDPERTQYF. The chain has TRBV7-9 and TRBJ2-5; D is unresolved. In germline, CDR1 is SEHNR, CDR2 FQNEAQ (reference sequence). The length of the CDR3 is 13 residues. Trimming removed 1 base from V and 7 bases from J, with 10 bases in between.